The 29 T cell receptor beta chains presented below share a single source sample, sequenced in a study of control samples from healthy donors and cancer patients. The repertoire was sequenced with immunoSEQ multiplex PCR; TCRdb's copy has only in-frame clones and lacks some. The sample holds 200,000 or so clones, about 94% seen once. Sequenced sample: blood. The source is a man in his forties or fifties in good health.

This clone was picked up a small number of times. The chain combines TRBV3-1 (or the pseudogene TRBV3-2) with TRBJ2-3, with a weak D call TRBD2 (6 bases). The ends were cut back, 3 bases at V and 5 bases at J, with 9 bases in the middle. Per germline, CDR1 LGHDT and CDR2 YNNKEL (reference sequence). This CDR3 has 13 amino acids. CDR3 DNA: TGTGCCAGCAGCCAGGGGACTGGAGATACGCAGTATTTT. It yields the protein CASSQGTGDTQYF.

The CDR3 is CASSWDSSYEQYV. The CDR3 nucleotides read TGTGCCAGCAGCTGGGACTCGTCCTACGAGCAGTACGTC. The gene calls are TRBV6-2 or TRBV6-3 and TRBJ2-7; maybe TRBD2 (6 bases). The CDR3 contains 13 residues. V was pared by 6 bases and J by 1 base, with 10 bases between. Germline V gives CDR1 MNHEY, CDR2 SVGEGT.

This sequence joins TRBV11-2 and TRBJ1-5, with unresolved D. V was shortened by 2 bases and J by 11 bases, with 13 bases between the two germline ends. The germline V gene has CDR1 SGHAT and CDR2 FQNNGV. The CDR3 runs to 13 residues. The CDR3 spells CASSLSVGDAQHF. CDR3 DNA sequence: TGTGCCAGCAGCTTATCGGTGGGCGACGCCCAGCATTTT.

The V call is TRBV6-6, the J call TRBJ2-7; D call uncertain. The CDR3 is made up of 13 amino acids. The germline V gene has CDR1 MNHNY and CDR2 SVGAGI (reference sequence). Between the trimmed V and J ends, which lost 7 bases and 0 bases, there was a span of 10 bases. CDR3 bases: TGTGCCAGCAATCGACAAAGCTCCTACGAGCAGTACTTC. Amino acids: CASNRQSSYEQYF.

The rearrangement uses TRBV2 and TRBJ2-2; weak D call: TRBD2 (5 bases). CDR3 length: 15 amino acids. V was cut by 4 bases and J by 0 bases, with 9 bases left in between. CDR1 and CDR2 (germline): SNHLY, FYNNEI. The chain's CDR3 is CASSATGTNTGELFF. For the CDR3, the DNA is TGTGCCAGCAGTGCAACGGGAACGAACACCGGGGAGCTGTTTTTT.

The chain couples TRBV19 to TRBJ1-2, with TRBD1 as a possible D gene (5 bases). Germline V lookup: CDR1 LNHDA, CDR2 SQIVND (reference sequence). This CDR3 has 14 amino acids. V was pared by 2 bases and J by 3 bases, with 10 bases between. The CDR3 DNA follows: TGTGCCAGTAGTATACAGGGTAGGGACTATGGCTACACCTTC. Amino acid sequence: CASSIQGRDYGYTF.

This clone was counted between two and nine times. The chain couples TRBV28 to TRBJ2-1, with TRBD1 matching over 7 bases. Germline loops: CDR1 MDHEN, CDR2 SYDVKM. Trimming took 5 bases from V and 4 from J; bases not matched to a gene: 5. This CDR3 has 14 residues. CDR3 DNA: TGTGCCAGCAGTCTCCCGACAGGGTACAATGAGCAGTTCTTC. Protein: CASSLPTGYNEQFF.

Concerning this clone: At the DNA level, this CDR3 is encoded by other sequences in the same sample as well. The chain combines TRBV6-2 or TRBV6-3 with TRBJ2-5; no definite D call. The CDR3 length is 11 residues. Per germline, CDR1 MNHEY and CDR2 SVGEGT. Trimming took off 1 base at V and 5 bases at J, with 2 bases between the two ends. CDR3 nucleotide sequence: TGTGCCAGCAGTTACTTCGAGACCCAGTACTTC. As protein: CASSYFETQYF.

V and J are TRBV29-1 and TRBJ2-2; 8 bases are a match to TRBD1. The CDR3 has 17 amino acids. V dropped 4 bases and J dropped 1; count of bases not matched to a gene: 11. Germline V gene lookup returns CDR1 SQVTM and CDR2 ANQGSEA. DNA for the CDR3: TGCAGCGTTGGGCTGGGAATCGGGACAGGGAACACCGGGGAGCTGTTTTTT. Amino acids: CSVGLGIGTGNTGELFF.

The chain has TRBV27 and TRBJ2-3, with 8 bases fitting TRBD1. This CDR3 contains 15 residues. The junction had 4 bases not matched to a gene; V was cut back by 3 bases and J by 2 bases. The V gene's germline CDR1 is MNHEY and CDR2 SMNVEV (reference sequence). The DNA for the CDR3 is TGTGCCAGCAGTTTGGTTCAGGGGGCCACAGATACGCAGTATTTT. This codes for CASSLVQGATDTQYF.

The V and J genes are TRBV24-1 and TRBJ1-3; D ambiguous. This CDR3 is built from 13 residues. V lost 2 bases to trimming and J lost 5 bases, with 6 bases between them. Germline CDR1 and CDR2: KGHDR and SFDVKD. In DNA form, the CDR3 reads TGTGCCACCAGTGATTCCCTTAGAAACACCATATATTTT. This encodes CATSDSLRNTIYF.

This chain joins TRBV18 and TRBJ2-7; 7 bases are a match to TRBD2. The trim removed 1 base at V and 1 base at J, leaving 4 bases unmatched. This CDR3 has 15 amino acids. Germline V CDR1 and CDR2: KGHSH, LQKENI. The DNA for the CDR3 is TGTGCCAGCTCACCACGGGCTAGCGGTTCCTACGAGCAGTACGTC. It codes for CASSPRASGSYEQYV.

This sequence joins TRBV5-5 and TRBJ2-3, with D unclear. The V gene's germline CDR1 is SGHKS and CDR2 YYEKEE (reference sequence). Trimming cost V 0 bases and J 1 base, with 6 bases left between them. The CDR3 spans 14 residues. The CDR3 DNA follows: TGTGCCAGCAGCTTGGCCCCAGGCACAGATACGCAGTATTTT. Protein product: CASSLAPGTDTQYF. Filled out from reference TRBV5-5 and TRBJ2-3, the complete variable domain reads DAGVTQSPTHLIKTRGQQVTLRCSPISGHKSVSWYQQVLGQGPQFIFQYYEKEERGRGNFPDRFSARQFPNYSSELNVNALLLGDSALYLCASSLAPGTDTQYFGPGTRLTVL.

The gene calls are TRBV7-2 and TRBJ2-1; D ambiguous. The CDR3 has 14 residues. CDR1 and CDR2 from the germline V gene are SGHTA and FQGNSA. V lost 1 base to trimming and J lost 6 bases, with 10 bases between them. DNA for the CDR3: TGTGCCAGCAGCTTAGGTCAGGTTGGCAATGAGCAGTTCTTC. Translating gives CASSLGQVGNEQFF.

The chain has TRBV7-2 and TRBJ2-2; D possibly corresponds to TRBD1 (6 bases). Germline V gene lookup returns CDR1 SGHTA and CDR2 FQGNSA. The CDR3 is 14 residues long. Trimming removed 5 bases from V and 5 bases from J, with 12 bases in between. The CDR3 is CASSRGHLTGELFF. The CDR3 DNA follows: TGTGCCAGCAGCCGGGGACACCTAACCGGGGAGCTGTTTTTT.

The chain joins TRBV7-6 to TRBJ2-3, with D perhaps matching TRBD2 (5 bases). Germline CDR1 SGHVS, CDR2 FNYEAQ. The CDR3 runs 15 residues. V lost 5 bases and J 1 base, leaving 13 bases between the germline ends. CDR3 in DNA: TGTGCCAGCAGCCGTAACGGGCGGGGCACAGATACGCAGTATTTT. Residues: CASSRNGRGTDTQYF.

The table lists this clone with a count of one. The chain has TRBV7-2 and TRBJ1-1; unclear D gene. CDR1 and CDR2 (germline): SGHTA, FQGNSA. The CDR3 spans 13 residues. V lost 5 bases and J lost 6, with 13 bases in between. In DNA, the CDR3 is TGTGCCAGCAGCCTTCAGGTTCGAGCTGAAGCTTTCTTT. Protein product: CASSLQVRAEAFF.

The rearrangement links TRBV7-6 to TRBJ2-3, with D possibly called TRBD1 or TRBD2 (5 bases each). Germline V gene lookup returns CDR1 SGHVS and CDR2 FNYEAQ. CDR3 length: 16 amino acids. V was cut by 5 bases and J by 4 bases, with 19 bases left in between. The CDR3 nucleotides read TGTGCCAGCAGCCCGAAGTATGGCAGGGAGCCAGATACGCAGTATTTT. Translating it yields CASSPKYGREPDTQYF.

Here the CDR3 reads CASSQVAGSNYGYTF. The CDR3 DNA follows: TGTGCCAGCAGCCAAGTAGCAGGTTCTAACTATGGCTACACCTTC. The chain is built from TRBV4-2 and TRBJ1-2; no firm D call. The CDR3 runs to 15 residues. The ends were cut back, 1 base at V and 0 bases at J, with 9 bases in the middle. Germline V lookup: CDR1 LGHNA, CDR2 YNFKEQ.

This clone was recorded only once. Here the CDR3 reads CASLDRSNYGYTF. The CDR3 nucleotides read TGTGCCAGCCTAGACAGATCTAACTATGGCTACACCTTC. The chain joins TRBV6-5 to TRBJ1-2; D possibly corresponds to TRBD1 (5 bases). The CDR3 runs to 13 residues. Trimming cost V 8 bases and J 0 bases, with 10 bases left between them. CDR1 MNHEY and CDR2 SVGAGI come from the germline V gene.

V and J are TRBV7-9 and TRBJ2-5; no firm D call. CDR1 and CDR2 from the germline V gene are SEHNR and FQNEAQ (reference sequence). The V end lost 5 bases, the J end lost 2 bases, and 6 bases lay between the germline ends. There are 12 residues in the CDR3. The CDR3 sequence is CASSRDQETQYF. CDR3 nucleotides: TGTGCCAGCAGCAGAGATCAAGAGACCCAGTACTTC.

V is TRBV13 and J is TRBJ2-1, with a tentative D call TRBD1 (5 bases). There are 15 residues in the CDR3. Germline loops: CDR1 PRHDT, CDR2 FYEKMQ (reference sequence). Trimming took off 5 bases at V and 0 bases at J, with 11 bases between the two ends. DNA of the CDR3: TGTGCCAGCAGCCGAAGACAGAACTCCTACAATGAGCAGTTCTTC. Its protein product is CASSRRQNSYNEQFF.

V and J are TRBV27 and TRBJ1-1; 10 bases map to TRBD1. The CDR3 contains 13 residues. V was pared by 4 bases and J by 6 bases, with 2 bases of the junction left unmatched. CDR1 and CDR2 (germline): MNHEY, SMNVEV (reference sequence). CDR3 in amino acids: CASSWDRGAEAFF. DNA for the CDR3: TGTGCCAGCAGTTGGGACAGGGGAGCTGAAGCTTTCTTT.

The gene calls are TRBV4-1 and TRBJ2-7; no definite D call. Germline-derived CDR1 and CDR2 are MGHRA and YSYEKL. The CDR3 length is 12 residues. Between the trimmed V and J ends, which lost 1 base and 4 bases, there was a span of 5 bases. CDR3 sequence reads: CASSQGGYEQYV. For the CDR3, the DNA is TGCGCCAGCAGCCAAGGTGGGTACGAGCAGTACGTC.

J is TRBJ2-7 and V is TRBV27; D unresolved. Germline V gives CDR1 MNHEY, CDR2 SMNVEV (reference sequence). This CDR3 region has 13 residues. The V end was cut by 5 bases, the J end by 10 bases, with 18 bases between. The CDR3 DNA reads as TGTGCCAGCAGTCCGTTCGTGACTCCTGAACAGTACTTC. Amino acid sequence: CASSPFVTPEQYF.

The CDR3 protein is CASSLDVGSEAFF. CDR3 DNA: TGTGCCAGCAGCTTAGACGTAGGGTCGGAAGCTTTCTTT. This chain joins TRBV7-2 and TRBJ1-1; no definite D call. Trimming stripped 1 base from V and 8 bases from J, with 11 bases between. The length of the CDR3 is 13 residues. Per the germline V gene, CDR1 is SGHTA and CDR2 is FQGNSA.

This chain's CDR3 is CASSIQGSSGNQPQHF. For the CDR3, the DNA is TGTGCCAGTAGTATCCAGGGGAGCTCTGGCAATCAGCCCCAGCATTTT. The chain combines TRBV19 with TRBJ1-5; tentatively, D is TRBD1 (6 bases). The germline CDR1 and CDR2 sequences are LNHDA and SQIVND (reference sequence). V lost 3 bases, J lost 2 bases, and 14 bases lay in between. The CDR3 is 16 amino acids.

This sequence joins TRBV5-1 and TRBJ1-1, with D possibly TRBD1 on 6 matching bases. The CDR3 covers 16 residues. Germline V CDR1 and CDR2: SGHRS, YFSETQ. With 4 bases removed from V and 4 bases from J, the gap between germline ends came to 20 bases. CDR3 protein: CASSPAGAGFGTEAFF. In DNA form, the CDR3 reads TGCGCCAGCAGCCCGGCGGGGGCGGGGTTCGGCACTGAAGCTTTCTTT. Filled out from reference TRBV5-1 and TRBJ1-1, the complete variable domain reads KAGVTQTPRYLIKTRGQQVTLSCSPISGHRSVSWYQQTPGQGLQFLFEYFSETQRNKGNFPGRFSGRQFSNSRSEMNVSTLELGDSALYLCASSPAGAGFGTEAFFGQGTRLTVV.

The genes are TRBV12-1 and TRBJ2-7; the D call in the table, TRBD1, was not verified against the DNA. TRBV12-1 is deemed a pseudogene. The CDR3 has 16 amino acids. Here the CDR3 reads CASSSSGTGGDDEQYF. The CDR3 region has the DNA TGTGCCAGCAGCTCGAGTGGGACAGGGGGCGACGACGAGCAGTACTTC.